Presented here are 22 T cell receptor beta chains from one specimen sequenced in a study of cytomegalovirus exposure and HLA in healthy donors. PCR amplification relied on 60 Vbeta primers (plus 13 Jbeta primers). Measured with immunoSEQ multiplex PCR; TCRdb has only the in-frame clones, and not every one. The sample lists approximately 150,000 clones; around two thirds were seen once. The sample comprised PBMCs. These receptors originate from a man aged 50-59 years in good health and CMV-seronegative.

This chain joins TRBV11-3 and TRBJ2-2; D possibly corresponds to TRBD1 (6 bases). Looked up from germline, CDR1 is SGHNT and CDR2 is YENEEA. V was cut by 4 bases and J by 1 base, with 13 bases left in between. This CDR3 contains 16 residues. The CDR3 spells CASSSTGGKNTGELFF. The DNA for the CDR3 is TGTGCCAGCAGCTCGACAGGAGGAAAGAACACCGGGGAGCTGTTTTTT.

CDR3 sequence: CASSYARGSGANVLTF. The CDR3 coding sequence is TGTGCCAGCAGTTATGCGCGTGGCTCTGGGGCCAACGTCCTGACTTTC. V usage is TRBV6-5 and J usage is TRBJ2-6, with D unclear. The CDR3 loop spans 16 amino acids. V dropped 3 bases and J dropped 0 bases, with 9 bases sitting between them. Germline V CDR1 and CDR2: MNHEY, SVGAGI.

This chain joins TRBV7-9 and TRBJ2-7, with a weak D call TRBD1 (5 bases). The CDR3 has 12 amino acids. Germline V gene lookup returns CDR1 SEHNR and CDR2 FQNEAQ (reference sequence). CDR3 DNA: TGTTCCTCCGGGCTACAGGCCTACGAGCAGTACTTC. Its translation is CSSGLQAYEQYF.

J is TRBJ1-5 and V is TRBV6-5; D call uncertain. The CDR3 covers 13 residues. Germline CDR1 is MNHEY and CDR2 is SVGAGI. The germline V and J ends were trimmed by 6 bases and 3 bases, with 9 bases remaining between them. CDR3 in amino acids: CASRGRLNQPQHF. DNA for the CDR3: TGTGCCAGCAGAGGCAGGCTCAATCAGCCCCAGCATTTT.

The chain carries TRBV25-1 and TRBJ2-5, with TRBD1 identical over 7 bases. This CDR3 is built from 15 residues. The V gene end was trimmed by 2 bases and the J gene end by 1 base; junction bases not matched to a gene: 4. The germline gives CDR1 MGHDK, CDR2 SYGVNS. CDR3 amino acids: CASSEARTGQETQYF. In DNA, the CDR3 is TGTGCCAGCAGTGAAGCCCGGACAGGCCAAGAGACCCAGTACTTC.

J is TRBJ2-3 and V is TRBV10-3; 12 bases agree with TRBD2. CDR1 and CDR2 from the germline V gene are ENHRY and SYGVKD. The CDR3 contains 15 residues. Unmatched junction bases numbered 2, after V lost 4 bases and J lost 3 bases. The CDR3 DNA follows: TGTGCCATCAGTGCGACTAGCGGGGGAACAGATACGCAGTATTTT. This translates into CAISATSGGTDTQYF.

This chain's CDR3 is CASGRGTDTQYF. The CDR3 DNA sequence: TGTGCCAGCGGCAGGGGGACAGATACGCAGTATTTT. The chain carries TRBV6-5 and TRBJ2-3; TRBD1 agrees at 7 bases. The CDR3 runs to 12 residues. V gave up 8 bases and J gave up 3 bases; unmatched junction bases: 2. Germline V gene lookup returns CDR1 MNHEY and CDR2 SVGAGI.

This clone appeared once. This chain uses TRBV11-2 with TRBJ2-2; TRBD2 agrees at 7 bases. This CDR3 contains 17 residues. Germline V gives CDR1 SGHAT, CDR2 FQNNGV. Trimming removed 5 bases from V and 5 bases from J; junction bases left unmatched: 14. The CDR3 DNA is TGTGCCAGCAGCCCCCTACTTGGGGGGGAACCGACCGGGGAGCTGTTTTTT. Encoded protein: CASSPLLGGEPTGELFF.

The CDR3 sequence: CASSLFGGPTEAFF. The DNA of the CDR3 is TGTGCCAGCAGCTTATTCGGCGGGCCGACTGAAGCTTTCTTT. This chain links TRBV11-1 with TRBJ1-1; D is ambiguous. The CDR3 length is 14 residues. V lost 2 bases to trimming and J lost 5 bases, with 12 bases between them. Germline values: CDR1 SGHAT, CDR2 FQDESV (reference sequence).

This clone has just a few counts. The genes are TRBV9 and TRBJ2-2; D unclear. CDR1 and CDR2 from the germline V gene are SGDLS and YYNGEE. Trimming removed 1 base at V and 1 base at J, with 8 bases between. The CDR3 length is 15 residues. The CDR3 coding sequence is TGTGCCAGCAGCGTAATGGGCAGGAACACCGGGGAGCTGTTTTTT. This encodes CASSVMGRNTGELFF.

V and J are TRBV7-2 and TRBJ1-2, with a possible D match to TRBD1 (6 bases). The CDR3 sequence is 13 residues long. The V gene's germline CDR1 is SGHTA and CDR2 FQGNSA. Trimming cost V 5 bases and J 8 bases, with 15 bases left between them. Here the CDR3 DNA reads TGTGCCAGCAGCCGCAGGGGCCACGGGGGCTACACCTTC. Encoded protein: CASSRRGHGGYTF.

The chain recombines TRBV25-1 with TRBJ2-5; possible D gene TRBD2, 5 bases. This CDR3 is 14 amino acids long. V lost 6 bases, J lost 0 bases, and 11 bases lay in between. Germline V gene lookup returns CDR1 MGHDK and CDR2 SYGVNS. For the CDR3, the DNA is TGTGCCAGCAGGGGAGTGGGAAACCAAGAGACCCAGTACTTC. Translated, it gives CASRGVGNQETQYF.

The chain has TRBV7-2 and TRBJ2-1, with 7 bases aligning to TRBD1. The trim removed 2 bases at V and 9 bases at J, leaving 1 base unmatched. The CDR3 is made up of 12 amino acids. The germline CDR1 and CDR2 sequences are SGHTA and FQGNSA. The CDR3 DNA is TGTGCCAGCAGCTTAAGGGGGCGTGAGCAGTTCTTC. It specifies CASSLRGREQFF.

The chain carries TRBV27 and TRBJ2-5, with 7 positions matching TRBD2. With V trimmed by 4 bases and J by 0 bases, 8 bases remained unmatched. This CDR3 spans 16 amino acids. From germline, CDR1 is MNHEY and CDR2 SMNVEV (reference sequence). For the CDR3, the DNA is TGTGCCAGCAGTTCCCAGCGGGGACGATACCAAGAGACCCAGTACTTC. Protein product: CASSSQRGRYQETQYF.

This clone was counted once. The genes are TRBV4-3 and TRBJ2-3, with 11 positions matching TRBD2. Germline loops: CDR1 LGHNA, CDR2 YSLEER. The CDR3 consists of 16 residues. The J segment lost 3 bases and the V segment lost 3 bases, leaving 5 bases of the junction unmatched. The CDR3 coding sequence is TGCGCCAGCAGCCAGTATAGCGGGGGGGCGACAGATACGCAGTATTTT. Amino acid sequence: CASSQYSGGATDTQYF.

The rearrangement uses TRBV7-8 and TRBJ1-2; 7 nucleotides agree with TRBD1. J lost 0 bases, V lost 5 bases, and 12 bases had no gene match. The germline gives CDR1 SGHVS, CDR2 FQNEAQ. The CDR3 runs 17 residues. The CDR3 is CASSPHPGQGANYGYTF. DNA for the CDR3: TGTGCCAGCAGCCCACATCCGGGGCAGGGGGCTAACTATGGCTACACCTTC.

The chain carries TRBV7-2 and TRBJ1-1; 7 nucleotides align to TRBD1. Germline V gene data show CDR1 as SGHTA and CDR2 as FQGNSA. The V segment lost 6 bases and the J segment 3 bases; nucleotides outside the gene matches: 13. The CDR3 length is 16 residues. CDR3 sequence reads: CASSTRQGIEDTEAFF. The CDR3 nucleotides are TGTGCCAGCAGTACTAGACAGGGTATTGAGGACACTGAAGCTTTCTTT.

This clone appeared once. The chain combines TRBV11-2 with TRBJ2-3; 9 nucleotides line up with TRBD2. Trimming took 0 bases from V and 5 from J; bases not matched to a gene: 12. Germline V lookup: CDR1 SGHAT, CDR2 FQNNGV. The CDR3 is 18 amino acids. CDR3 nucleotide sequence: TGTGCCAGCAGCTTAGATCGGGCGGGGGGGCCGTTGGGAGATACGCAGTATTTT. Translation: CASSLDRAGGPLGDTQYF.

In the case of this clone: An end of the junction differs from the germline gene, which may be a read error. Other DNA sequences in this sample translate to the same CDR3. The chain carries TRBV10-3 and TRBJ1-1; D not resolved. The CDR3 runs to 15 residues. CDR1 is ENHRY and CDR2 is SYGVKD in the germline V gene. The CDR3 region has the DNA TGCGCCATCAGTGAGTCGCACAGCTTGAACACTGAAGCTTTCTTT. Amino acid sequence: CAISESHSLNTEAFF.

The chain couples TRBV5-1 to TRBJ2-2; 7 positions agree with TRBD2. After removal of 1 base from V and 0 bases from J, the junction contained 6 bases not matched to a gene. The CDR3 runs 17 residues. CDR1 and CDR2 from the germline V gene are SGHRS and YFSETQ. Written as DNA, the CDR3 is TGCGCCAGCAGCTTGTCGGCGGCGGGGGCGAACACCGGGGAGCTGTTTTTT. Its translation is CASSLSAAGANTGELFF.

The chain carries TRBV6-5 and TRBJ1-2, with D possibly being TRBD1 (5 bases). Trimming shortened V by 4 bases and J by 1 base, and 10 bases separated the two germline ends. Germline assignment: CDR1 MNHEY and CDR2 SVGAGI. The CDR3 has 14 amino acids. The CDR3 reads CASSLDSFNYGYTF. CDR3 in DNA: TGTGCCAGCAGTTTAGACAGTTTTAACTATGGCTACACCTTC.

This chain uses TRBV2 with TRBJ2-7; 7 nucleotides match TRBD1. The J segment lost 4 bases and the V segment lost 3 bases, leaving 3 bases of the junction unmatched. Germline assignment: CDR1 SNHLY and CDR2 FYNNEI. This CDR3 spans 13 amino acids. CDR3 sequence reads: CASSDGRGYEQYF. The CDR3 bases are TGTGCCAGCAGTGACGGCAGGGGGTACGAGCAGTACTTC.